What follows are 15 T cell receptor beta chains derived from one specimen sequenced in a study of identical twins. TCRdb re-analysed the 5' RACE reads in MiXCR, keeping a single row per CDR3 protein. The table lists about 240,000 distinct CDR3 sequences, around 7.6% of them singletons, with about 5.6% in the top ten. The same data also contributed to another study, on yellow fever vaccine responses in identical twins.

The source material was CD8+ T cells sorted from blood. The receptors stem from a woman aged 18-29 years in good health.

This clonotype was detected many times. The chain links TRBV28 to TRBJ2-1; TRBD2 matches 9 bases. V lost 6 bases and J lost 4; bases outside the gene matches: 7. CDR1 and CDR2 (germline): MDHEN, SYDVKM. The CDR3 extends over 15 amino acids. This CDR3 is CASRSGTSKYNEQFF. DNA of the CDR3: TGTGCCAGCAGATCCGGGACTAGCAAATACAATGAGCAGTTCTTC.

This clonotype occurred many times. This chain uses TRBV14 with TRBJ2-5, with D possibly matching TRBD2 (5 bases). CDR1 is SGHDN, CDR2 FVKESK, per germline. There are 17 residues in the CDR3. Trimming removed 0 bases from V and 5 bases from J, with 19 bases in between. DNA of the CDR3: TGTGCCAGCAGCCAAGATCTGGACTTTGAATCTAGGGAGACCCAGTACTTC. Its protein product is CASSQDLDFESRETQYF.

This clonotype appeared many times. This chain connects TRBV4-2 to TRBJ2-7; possible D gene TRBD1, 6 bases. Germline V lookup: CDR1 LGHNA, CDR2 YNFKEQ. CDR3 length: 15 amino acids. With 1 base removed from V and 3 bases from J, the gap between germline ends came to 13 bases. The CDR3 sequence is CASSQVVTGSYEQYF. The DNA of the CDR3 is TGTGCCAGCAGCCAAGTAGTGACAGGTAGCTACGAGCAGTACTTC.

This clonotype was recorded at least ten times. This chain links TRBV7-2 with TRBJ2-7, with D hard to call. V was pared by 5 bases and J by 3 bases, with 11 bases between. Germline assignment: CDR1 SGHTA and CDR2 FQGNSA. The CDR3 length is 13 residues. For the CDR3, the DNA is TGTGCCAGCAGCGATTGGGATGGCTACGAGCAGTACTTC. Protein: CASSDWDGYEQYF.

This clonotype was detected many times. The rearrangement joins TRBV13 to TRBJ2-7, with 9 nucleotides matching TRBD1. CDR1 PRHDT and CDR2 FYEKMQ come from the germline V gene (reference sequence). The CDR3 is 16 amino acids. Losses at the gene ends were 4 bases for V and 0 bases for J; bases not matched to a gene: 7. CDR3 protein: CASSSRQGGFSYEQYV. The CDR3, as DNA: TGTGCCAGCAGCTCACGACAGGGGGGGTTCTCCTACGAGCAGTACGTC.

This clonotype has a handful of counts. The chain recombines TRBV7-8 with TRBJ2-5; D may be TRBD1 (6 bases). CDR3 length: 15 residues. V lost 5 bases and J 1 base, leaving 14 bases between the germline ends. Germline V CDR1 and CDR2: SGHVS, FQNEAQ. Written as DNA, the CDR3 is TGTGCCAGCAGCGAAACAGGGCCAACCCAAGAGACCCAGTACTTC. Protein sequence: CASSETGPTQETQYF.

This clonotype was counted between two and nine times. The rearrangement joins TRBV20-1 to TRBJ2-1; TRBD2 matches 14 bases. The V gene's germline CDR1 is DFQATT and CDR2 SNEGSKA (reference sequence). The CDR3 is 13 amino acids. V lost 3 bases, J lost 9 bases, and 1 base stayed unmatched. CDR3: CSARGLAGVEQFF. The CDR3 coding sequence is TGCAGTGCTAGGGGACTAGCGGGAGTTGAGCAGTTCTTC.

The chain couples TRBV28 to TRBJ2-1; D is uncertain. Trimming took off 3 bases at V and 11 bases at J, with 8 bases between the two ends. The CDR3 contains 11 residues. Per the germline V gene, CDR1 is MDHEN and CDR2 is SYDVKM. DNA of the CDR3: TGTGCCAGCAGTTTTGGGCTAAAGCAGTTCTTC. This codes for CASSFGLKQFF.

This clonotype was counted a few times. This chain uses TRBV27 with TRBJ2-7, with D unclear. Trimming pared 4 bases from V and 5 bases from J, leaving 9 bases between. CDR1 is MNHEY and CDR2 is SMNVEV in the germline V gene (reference sequence). The CDR3 spans 12 residues. DNA of the CDR3: TGTGCCAGCAGTTCGACCCTGAACGAGCAGTACTTC. Translation gives CASSSTLNEQYF.

The sample holds many counts of this clonotype. The chain is built from TRBV12-5 and TRBJ2-7; D possibly uses TRBD1 or TRBD2 (5 bases each). This CDR3 has 11 amino acids. Germline V gene lookup returns CDR1 LGHNT and CDR2 FRNRAP. The germline V and J ends were trimmed by 7 bases and 4 bases, with 8 bases remaining between them. The CDR3 region is CASAGAYEQYF. CDR3 in DNA: TGTGCTAGTGCCGGGGCTTACGAGCAGTACTTC.

The V and J genes are TRBV11-2 and TRBJ1-1; TRBD1 matches at 7 bases. With V trimmed by 4 bases and J by 6 bases, 5 bases remained unmatched. Germline V CDR1 and CDR2: SGHAT, FQNNGV. CDR3 length: 13 amino acids. CDR3 amino acids: CASSSLQGAEAFF. The CDR3 coding sequence is TGTGCCAGCAGCTCCCTGCAGGGGGCTGAAGCTTTCTTT.

The CDR3 nucleotides read TGTGCCAGCAGCTCGACAGGGGGCAGCTCTGGAAACACCATATATTTT. This sequence encodes CASSSTGGSSGNTIYF. J is TRBJ1-3 and V is TRBV7-9, with 10 bases identical to TRBD1. The junction had 3 bases not matched to a gene; V was cut back by 4 bases and J by 0 bases. Per the germline V gene, CDR1 is SEHNR and CDR2 is FQNEAQ (reference sequence). The CDR3 sequence is 16 residues long.

This clonotype was seen only a few times. This chain uses TRBV7-9 with TRBJ2-7; 10 positions agree with TRBD1. Looked up from germline, CDR1 is SEHNR and CDR2 is FQNEAQ (reference sequence). There are 16 residues in the CDR3. The V segment lost 5 bases and the J segment 5 bases; nucleotides outside the gene matches: 12. In DNA form, the CDR3 reads TGTGCCAGCAGCGCGCGGTGGGGACAGGGGACCCACGAGCAGTACTTC. The encoded protein is CASSARWGQGTHEQYF.

This clonotype was seen a few times. The chain links TRBV5-4 to TRBJ2-3; 12 nucleotides agree with TRBD2. CDR1 and CDR2 from the germline V gene are SGHNT and YYREEE (reference sequence). With 3 bases clipped from V and 6 bases from J, the junction kept 11 bases outside the gene matches. This CDR3 contains 17 residues. For the CDR3, the DNA is TGTGCCAGCAGCTCCCCGGCTAGCGGGAGGGACCGGGATACGCAGTATTTT. Protein sequence: CASSSPASGRDRDTQYF.

This chain's CDR3 is CASSLAAGGNEQYF. The CDR3 nucleotides read TGTGCCAGCAGCTTAGCGGCAGGGGGCAACGAGCAGTACTTC. The genes are TRBV7-8 and TRBJ2-7; 8 nucleotides agree with TRBD1. There are 14 residues in the CDR3. Germline V lookup: CDR1 SGHVS, CDR2 FQNEAQ. Trimming took 0 bases from V and 5 from J; bases not matched to a gene: 3.